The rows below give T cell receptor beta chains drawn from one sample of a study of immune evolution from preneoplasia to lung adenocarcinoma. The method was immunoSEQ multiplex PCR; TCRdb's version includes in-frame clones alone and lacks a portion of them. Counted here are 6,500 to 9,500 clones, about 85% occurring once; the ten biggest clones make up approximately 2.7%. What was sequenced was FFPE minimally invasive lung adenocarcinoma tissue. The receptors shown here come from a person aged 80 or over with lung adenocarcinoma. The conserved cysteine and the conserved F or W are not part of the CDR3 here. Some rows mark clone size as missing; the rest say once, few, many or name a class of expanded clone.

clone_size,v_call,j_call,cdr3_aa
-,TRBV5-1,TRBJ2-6,ASRHPDAGTGHSGANVLT
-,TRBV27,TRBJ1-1,ASSLFWTAMNTEAF
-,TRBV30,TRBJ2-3,AWGTEGSADMQY
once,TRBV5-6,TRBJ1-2,ASSLGLNYGYT
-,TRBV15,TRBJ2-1,ATSPLRGVKEQF
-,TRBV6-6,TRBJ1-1,ASSPGQGVAF
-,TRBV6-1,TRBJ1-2,ASSLVYGYT
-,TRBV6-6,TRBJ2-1,ASSYSRLNEQF
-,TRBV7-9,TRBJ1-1,ASSSGGNTEAF
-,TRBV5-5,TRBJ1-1,ASSLGTARNTEAF
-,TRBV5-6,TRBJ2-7,ASSLARYEQY
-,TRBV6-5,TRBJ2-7,ASSYRDRAYEQY
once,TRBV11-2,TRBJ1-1,ASSPQRQAARENTEAF
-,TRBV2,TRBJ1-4,ASSAGTGSEKLF
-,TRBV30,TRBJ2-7,AWSVSYGEQY
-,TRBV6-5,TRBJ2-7,ASSYSSGGSYEQY
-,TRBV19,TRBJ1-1,ASSSQRGTEAF
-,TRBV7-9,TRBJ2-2,ASSLSTGELF
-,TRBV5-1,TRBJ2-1,ASSLIGQGINEQF
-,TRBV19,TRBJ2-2,ATSTLGGELF
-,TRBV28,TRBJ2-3,ASSSGGRRNTQY
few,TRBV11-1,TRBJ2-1,ASSTLRLADEQF
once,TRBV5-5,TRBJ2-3,ASSLAYGRDTQY
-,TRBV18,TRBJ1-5,ASSDSDRPYQPQH
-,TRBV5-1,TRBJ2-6,ASSLAPGRSSGANVLT
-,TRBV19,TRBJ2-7,ASSVGTARGYEQY
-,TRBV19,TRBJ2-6,ASSSGPHSGANVLT
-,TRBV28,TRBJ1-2,ASSLLQGMSGYT
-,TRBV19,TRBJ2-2,ASCGGRAPNGELF
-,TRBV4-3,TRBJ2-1,ASSRAMLAGGTYEQF
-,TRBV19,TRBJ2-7,ASSMLDGIHEQY
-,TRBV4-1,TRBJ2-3,ASSRWWSASTDTQY
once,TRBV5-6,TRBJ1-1,ASSPTGGDTEAF
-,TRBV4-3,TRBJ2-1,ASSQAWSGQGDYNEQF
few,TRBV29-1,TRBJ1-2,SVDMGPAGGYGYT